This TCR beta chain derives from a study of OX40 agonist ivuxolimab in advanced cancers. In the study overall: Ivuxolimab, an agonistic anti-OX40 (CD134) antibody, was given to patients. Findings of the study overall: Among patients with partial responses at 0.1-3.0 mg/kg, clonal expansion was among the lowest. Doses of 0.1 to 3.0 mg/kg were accompanied by clonal expansion of CD4+ and CD8+ blood T cells by week 6. CD8+ T cells averaged more expanded clones than CD4+.

TCRdb's copy holds only in-frame clones and misses some; the assay was immunoSEQ multiplex PCR. The repertoire includes 25,000 to 35,000 clones, around nine tenths of them detected once, and about two fifths sits in the top ten. Regarding this clone: The antigen remains undetermined.

Trimming took 1 base from V and 6 from J, leaving 7 bases between them. CDR1 and CDR2 (germline): SGHTA, FQGNSA. This CDR3 contains 13 residues. Specimen: CD4+ or CD8+ T cells sorted from blood, collected in a trial of the OX40 agonist ivuxolimab. This clonotype originated in an adult with an advanced solid tumor such as melanoma, head and neck, liver or kidney cancer. The genes are TRBV7-2 and TRBJ2-1; D is unclear. The CDR3 DNA reads TGTGCCAGCAGCTTAGGACCAGCCAATGAGCAGTTCTTC. It encodes CASSLGPANEQFF.